One and the same sample provided the 24 T cell receptor beta chains below, sequenced in a study of cytomegalovirus exposure and HLA in healthy donors. The PCR employed 60 Vbeta primers together with 13 Jbeta primers. Assay: immunoSEQ multiplex PCR; the TCRdb copy retains only in-frame clones and omits some. Of about 230,000 clones in the sample, roughly 90% were seen once. The sample taken for sequencing was PBMCs. The receptors derive from a woman between 18 and 29 years old in good health and CMV-seronegative.

The V gene is TRBV5-4, the J gene TRBJ2-5; 10 bases map to TRBD1. This CDR3 contains 14 residues. V was pared by 4 bases and J by 4 bases, with 4 bases of the junction left unmatched. Germline-derived CDR1 and CDR2 are SGHNT and YYREEE (reference sequence). CDR3 DNA sequence: TGTGCCAGCAGCAATTGGGACAGGGGAGAGACCCAGTACTTC. Translating gives CASSNWDRGETQYF.

This clone was picked up one time. This chain links TRBV13 with TRBJ2-3; 8 bases are a match to TRBD1. This CDR3 has 15 amino acids. Losses at the gene ends were 9 bases for V and 3 bases for J; bases not matched to a gene: 11. Germline V gene data show CDR1 as PRHDT and CDR2 as FYEKMQ (reference sequence). CDR3: CASNPDRAGTDTQYF. CDR3 nucleotide sequence: TGTGCCAGTAATCCGGACAGGGCTGGAACAGATACGCAGTATTTT. The full variable domain, its missing parts supplied by reference TRBV13 and TRBJ2-3, is AAGVIQSPRHLIKEKRETATLKCYPIPRHDTVYWYQQGPGQDPQFLISFYEKMQSDKGSIPDRFSAQQFSDYHSELNMSSLELGDSALYFCASNPDRAGTDTQYFGPGTRLTVL.

This chain uses TRBV4-3 with TRBJ2-3; unclear D gene. Trimming removed 1 base from V and 2 bases from J, with 7 bases in between. The CDR3 runs 14 residues. The germline CDR1 and CDR2 sequences are LGHNA and YSLEER. For the CDR3, the DNA is TGCGCCAGCAGCCAAGGGAGACTCACAGATACGCAGTATTTT. It yields the protein CASSQGRLTDTQYF.

The chain joins TRBV4-1 to TRBJ2-4; D is possibly TRBD2 (5 bases). The V and J ends lost 2 bases and 0 bases respectively, with 20 bases between them. The V gene's germline CDR1 is MGHRA and CDR2 YSYEKL. The CDR3 extends over 19 amino acids. The CDR3 coding sequence is TGCGCCAGCAGCCAAACCTTTCCAGGACTCGACCTAGCCAAAAACATTCAGTACTTC. Amino acid sequence: CASSQTFPGLDLAKNIQYF.

This sequence joins TRBV19 and TRBJ1-2, with 9 nucleotides matching TRBD1. V shed 3 bases, J shed 2 bases, and the junction held 4 bases outside the gene matches. The CDR3 runs 15 residues. From germline, CDR1 is LNHDA and CDR2 SQIVND (reference sequence). CDR3 bases: TGTGCCAGTAGTATTTTCGGACAGGGGAACTATGGCTACACCTTC. This gives the protein CASSIFGQGNYGYTF.

This rearrangement joins TRBV27 to TRBJ1-5, with D perhaps matching TRBD1 (6 bases). The germline CDR1 and CDR2 sequences are MNHEY and SMNVEV (reference sequence). This CDR3 is built from 16 residues. V lost 5 bases and J lost 3, with 17 bases in between. The CDR3 sequence is CASSHNSRGSNQPQHF. Here the CDR3 DNA reads TGTGCCAGCAGTCACAACTCCAGGGGCTCCAATCAGCCCCAGCATTTT.

This chain joins TRBV27 and TRBJ2-3, with TRBD2 matching over 12 bases. V gave up 6 bases and J gave up 5 bases; unmatched junction bases: 12. Germline CDR1 reads MNHEY; CDR2 reads SMNVEV (reference sequence). The CDR3 extends over 17 amino acids. The CDR3 DNA is TGTGCCAGCAGCCAAACACGGACTAGCGGGGCCGTAGATACGCAGTATTTT. It is translated as CASSQTRTSGAVDTQYF.

This clone is a singleton in its sample. This sequence joins TRBV11-3 and TRBJ2-1, with a weak D call TRBD1 (7 bases). The CDR3 is made up of 16 amino acids. Deletions cut 8 bases from V and 2 bases from J, with 19 bases between. The germline gives CDR1 SGHNT, CDR2 YENEEA. The CDR3 bases are TGTGCCAGCGAGAAGGGGGGACAGTCAGCCTACAATGAGCAGTTCTTC. It yields the protein CASEKGGQSAYNEQFF.

J is TRBJ1-6 and V is TRBV16; D not certain. Germline assignment: CDR1 KGHSY and CDR2 FQNENV. The CDR3 is made up of 14 amino acids. Trimming left V 3 bases short and J 6 bases short, with 9 bases between. The CDR3: CASSHEVLNSPLHF. Written as DNA, the CDR3 is TGTGCCAGCAGCCATGAGGTCCTTAATTCACCCCTCCACTTT.

The V and J genes are TRBV2 and TRBJ2-7, with TRBD2 matching 9 bases. CDR1 is SNHLY and CDR2 is FYNNEI in the germline V gene. Trimming took 5 bases from V and 4 from J; bases not matched to a gene: 9. This CDR3 region has 15 residues. CDR3 amino acids: CASSKSGTSIYEQYF. The CDR3 nucleotides read TGTGCCAGCAGTAAGAGCGGGACTAGCATTTACGAGCAGTACTTC.

J is TRBJ1-2 and V is TRBV7-9; TRBD1 matches 7 bases. The CDR3 runs to 15 residues. The V gene's germline CDR1 is SEHNR and CDR2 FQNEAQ (reference sequence). Unmatched junction bases numbered 7, after V lost 3 bases and J lost 3 bases. The CDR3 bases are TGTGCCAGCAGCTTTAGTGACAGGGCGGACTATGGCTACACCTTC. Translated, it gives CASSFSDRADYGYTF.

V gene TRBV11-1 combines with J gene TRBJ1-1; D is ambiguous. This CDR3 has 13 residues. Between the trimmed V and J ends, which lost 5 bases and 3 bases, there was a span of 10 bases. Germline V gene lookup returns CDR1 SGHAT and CDR2 FQDESV (reference sequence). This CDR3 is CASSRKLDTEAFF. CDR3 coding DNA: TGTGCCAGCAGCCGAAAACTTGACACTGAAGCTTTCTTT.

The chain couples TRBV4-3 to TRBJ2-2; D is undetermined. Trimming removed 1 base from V and 4 bases from J, with 19 bases in between. The CDR3 runs 18 residues. Per the germline V gene, CDR1 is LGHNA and CDR2 is YSLEER. The CDR3 bases are TGCGCCAGCAGCCAAGGGAGAGAAGGAGTACCCGGCACCGGGGAGCTGTTTTTT. Amino acid sequence: CASSQGREGVPGTGELFF.

The sample holds a few counts of this clone. This chain connects TRBV7-7 to TRBJ2-2; TRBD1 aligns across 8 bases. V lost 6 bases, J lost 5 bases, and 2 bases stayed unmatched. The CDR3 sequence is 13 residues long. In germline, CDR1 is SSHAT, CDR2 FNYEAQ (reference sequence). The CDR3 DNA reads TGTGCCAGCAGGACAGGGGAAACCGGGGAGCTGTTTTTT. Residues: CASRTGETGELFF. The full variable domain, rest sourced from reference TRBV7-7 and TRBJ2-2, is GAGVSQSPRYKVTKRGQDVTLRCDPISSHATLYWYQQALGQGPEFLTYFNYEAQPDKSGLPSDRFSAERPEGSISTLTIQRTEQRDSAMYRCASRTGETGELFFGEGSRLTVL.

V usage is TRBV25-1 and J usage is TRBJ2-1; 10 bases match TRBD1. Trimming cost V 1 base and J 5 bases; bases outside gene matches: 11. The germline V gene has CDR1 MGHDK and CDR2 SYGVNS. The CDR3 length is 18 residues. The CDR3 is CASSESGIGTGDNNEQFF. The CDR3 DNA reads as TGTGCCAGCAGTGAATCCGGGATCGGGACAGGGGATAACAATGAGCAGTTCTTC.

J is TRBJ2-3 and V is TRBV6-5; TRBD2 might be the D (6 bases). Germline-derived CDR1 and CDR2 are MNHEY and SVGAGI. The CDR3 totals 14 residues. The V and J ends lost 0 bases and 6 bases respectively, with 10 bases between them. This CDR3 is CASSYSARGDTQYF. In DNA, the CDR3 is TGTGCCAGCAGTTACTCAGCCCGGGGGGATACGCAGTATTTT.

In regard to this clone: The sample has other DNA sequences that encode this CDR3 too. The chain recombines TRBV2 with TRBJ2-1; 10 positions match TRBD2. V was pared by 8 bases and J by 9 bases, with 10 bases of the junction left unmatched. Germline assignment: CDR1 SNHLY and CDR2 FYNNEI. The CDR3 contains 14 residues. The CDR3 region is CASCLLAGVGEQFF. The CDR3 coding sequence is TGTGCCAGCTGTCTTCTAGCGGGAGTAGGTGAGCAGTTCTTC.

The V gene is TRBV28, the J gene TRBJ2-1, with 13 positions matching TRBD2. This CDR3 is 17 amino acids long. Trimming cost V 0 bases and J 9 bases; bases outside gene matches: 8. The germline V gene encodes CDR1 MDHEN and CDR2 SYDVKM. The CDR3 spells CASSLWKLAGGPGEQFF. CDR3 DNA sequence: TGTGCCAGCAGTTTATGGAAACTAGCGGGAGGGCCCGGTGAGCAGTTCTTC.

The V gene is TRBV10-1, the J gene TRBJ2-3; 9 nucleotides align to TRBD2. CDR3 length: 15 residues. V lost 5 bases to trimming and J lost 4 bases; unmatched junction nucleotides: 7. Germline loops: CDR1 WNHNN, CDR2 SYGVQD (reference sequence). This CDR3 reads CASSTRAGGPDTQYF. The CDR3 coding sequence is TGCGCCAGCAGTACAAGAGCGGGAGGCCCAGATACGCAGTATTTT.

The chain employs TRBV4-3 and TRBJ1-3; TRBD1 agrees at 7 bases. Germline loops: CDR1 LGHNA, CDR2 YSLEER. V dropped 1 base and J dropped 4; count of bases not matched to a gene: 10. The CDR3 sequence is 17 residues long. The CDR3 coding sequence is TGCGCCAGCAGCCAAGTAGGAAGGGGGCCGACCGGAAACACCATATATTTT. This sequence encodes CASSQVGRGPTGNTIYF.

This clone was recorded once. At one boundary the junction diverges from the germline segment, which might be a read error. Other DNA sequences from this sample encode an identical CDR3 as well. This chain connects TRBV4-1 to TRBJ2-5; 13 bases line up with TRBD2. This CDR3 has 18 amino acids. Germline loops: CDR1 MGHRA, CDR2 YSYEKL. The CDR3: CASSQVALAGGQVETQYF. CDR3 nucleotides: TGCGCCAGTAGCCAAGTGGCACTAGCGGGAGGGCAGGTAGAGACCCAGTACTTC.

V usage is TRBV9 and J usage is TRBJ2-5, with 7 bases that match TRBD1. In germline, CDR1 is SGDLS, CDR2 YYNGEE. The CDR3 sequence is 15 residues long. V was pared by 3 bases and J by 3 bases, with 8 bases of the junction left unmatched. CDR3 coding DNA: TGTGCCAGCAGCGAGACCGGGACAGCGGAAGAGACCCAGTACTTC. It specifies CASSETGTAEETQYF.

In this sample, this clone turned up once. The J gene is TRBJ2-5, the V gene TRBV27; 9 bases align to TRBD2. Trimming took 6 bases from V and 8 from J; bases not matched to a gene: 7. The germline V gene has CDR1 MNHEY and CDR2 SMNVEV (reference sequence). This CDR3 contains 13 residues. The CDR3 bases are TGTGCCAGCAGACCAATAGCGGGGGTTACCCAGTACTTC. Its protein is CASRPIAGVTQYF.

This clone was detected once. The gene calls are TRBV2 and TRBJ1-1; the match to TRBD1 covers 8 bases. The germline gives CDR1 SNHLY, CDR2 FYNNEI. The trim removed 9 bases at V and 1 base at J, leaving 7 bases unmatched. This CDR3 contains 14 residues. CDR3 residues: CARRQGRGNTEAFF. The CDR3 nucleotides are TGTGCCAGGAGACAGGGGCGAGGGAACACTGAAGCTTTCTTT.